These 23 T cell receptor beta chains share one sample of origin, sequenced in a study of blood T cell repertoires in COVID-19. Sequencing used immunoSEQ multiplex PCR; TCRdb keeps in-frame clones, though not all of them. The sample comprises more than 45,000 clones, 85% to 90% of which are singletons, and about 7.4% rests with the top ten. Source material: peripheral blood. The receptors originated from a human donor with active COVID-19. The donor label of this sample is uncertain.

The genes are TRBV5-6 and TRBJ1-5; D remains unclear. V gave up 2 bases and J gave up 7 bases, with 10 bases separating them. CDR1 SGHDT and CDR2 YYEEEE come from the germline V gene. The CDR3 spans 13 residues. CDR3 amino acids: CASSFSGIQPQHF. DNA for the CDR3: TGTGCCAGCAGCTTCTCCGGGATCCAGCCCCAGCATTTT.

This clone was observed a few times. The genes are TRBV19 and TRBJ1-5, with D tentatively TRBD1 (6 bases). The ends were cut back, 1 base at V and 6 bases at J, with 16 bases in the middle. The CDR3 has 16 residues. The germline V gene encodes CDR1 LNHDA and CDR2 SQIVND (reference sequence). This CDR3 reads CASSIVGRGSGQPQHF. The CDR3 DNA sequence: TGTGCCAGTAGTATAGTCGGCAGGGGCTCGGGTCAGCCCCAGCATTTT.

V is TRBV6-5 and J is TRBJ1-2; the D gene is possibly TRBD1 (6 bases). Germline V gives CDR1 MNHEY, CDR2 SVGAGI. This CDR3 region has 14 residues. V was clipped by 6 bases and J by 3 bases, with 14 bases between them. CDR3 residues: CASSLGQNYYGYTF. CDR3 sequence (DNA): TGTGCCAGCAGCCTCGGACAGAATTACTATGGCTACACCTTC.

The rearrangement joins TRBV6-2 or TRBV6-3 to TRBJ2-2; unclear D gene. The CDR3 is 12 amino acids. Per the germline V gene, CDR1 is MNHEY and CDR2 is SVGEGT. The V and J ends lost 4 bases and 2 bases respectively, with 2 bases between them. The CDR3 bases are TGTGCCAGCAGTTCAAACACCGGGGAGCTGTTTTTT. It is translated as CASSSNTGELFF.

J is TRBJ2-5 and V is TRBV12-3 or TRBV12-4; D not resolved. This CDR3 is 11 amino acids long. The V gene lost 3 bases and the J gene lost 4 bases, with 3 bases spanning the gap. CDR3 in amino acids: CASSLRETQYF. In DNA form, the CDR3 reads TGTGCCAGCAGTTTGAGAGAGACCCAGTACTTC.

A few counts support this clone. The rearrangement joins TRBV2 to TRBJ2-4; no firm D call. CDR3 length: 15 residues. V was pared by 3 bases and J by 0 bases, with 9 bases between. Germline CDR1 and CDR2: SNHLY and FYNNEI. The CDR3 sequence: CASSEARLAKNIQYF. CDR3 coding DNA: TGTGCCAGCAGTGAGGCGCGACTAGCCAAAAACATTCAGTACTTC. The full variable domain, with the rest looked up from reference TRBV2 and TRBJ2-4, is EPEVTQTPSHQVTQMGQEVILRCVPISNHLYFYWYRQILGQKVEFLVSFYNNEISEKSEIFDDQFSVERPDGSNFTLKIRSTKLEDSAMYFCASSEARLAKNIQYFGAGTRLSVL.

The rearrangement links TRBV29-1 to TRBJ1-5; D possibly corresponds to TRBD1 (5 bases). The length of the CDR3 is 13 residues. CDR1 is SQVTM and CDR2 is ANQGSEA in the germline V gene. V lost 5 bases, J lost 7 bases, and 15 bases lay in between. The CDR3 sequence is CSVLGGQGQPQHF. The CDR3 nucleotides read TGCAGCGTTCTCGGCGGTCAGGGACAGCCCCAGCATTTT.

This chain joins TRBV29-1 and TRBJ2-7; TRBD2 agrees at 10 bases. J gave up 4 bases and V 5 bases, and 5 bases lay outside the gene matches. The CDR3 extends over 13 amino acids. Germline assignment: CDR1 SQVTM and CDR2 ANQGSEA. CDR3 in amino acids: CSVRRGLAYEQYF. The CDR3 DNA reads TGCAGCGTTCGGAGGGGACTAGCGTACGAGCAGTACTTC.

Here the CDR3 reads CASRLAGGPYNEQFF. In DNA form, the CDR3 reads TGCGCCAGCAGGCTAGCGGGGGGGCCCTACAATGAGCAGTTCTTC. This chain joins TRBV4-1 and TRBJ2-1; 12 nucleotides agree with TRBD2. After removal of 6 bases from V and 2 bases from J, the junction contained 2 bases not matched to a gene. This CDR3 spans 15 amino acids. Per the germline V gene, CDR1 is MGHRA and CDR2 is YSYEKL.

The count of this clone is one. CDR3 residues: CASSKEIGLAGAEEQFF. The DNA of the CDR3 is TGTGCCAGCAGCAAAGAAATAGGGCTAGCGGGAGCTGAGGAGCAGTTCTTC. The V call is TRBV21-1, the J call TRBJ2-1; TRBD2 reflects the table's D call only, with no check against the DNA. TRBV21-1 is assigned pseudogene status. The CDR3 contains 17 residues.

CDR3 coding DNA: TGTGCCAGTAAGGGGACTTCCCCACGAGGGCCCCAGCATTTT. Residues: CASKGTSPRGPQHF. The gene calls are TRBV19 and TRBJ1-5; D may be TRBD1 (5 bases). V lost 7 bases and J lost 9, with 19 bases in between. The V gene's germline CDR1 is LNHDA and CDR2 SQIVND (reference sequence). The CDR3 is 14 residues long.

The chain employs TRBV7-9 and TRBJ1-2; perhaps TRBD1 as D (5 bases). Germline CDR1 and CDR2: SEHNR and FQNEAQ (reference sequence). The CDR3 covers 18 residues. The V end was cut by 5 bases, the J end by 4 bases, with 26 bases between. The chain's CDR3 is CASSPRNPAREVIYGYTF. The CDR3 region has the DNA TGTGCCAGCAGCCCCAGAAATCCCGCCAGGGAAGTCATCTATGGCTACACCTTC.

J is TRBJ1-6 and V is TRBV7-2, with a weak D call TRBD1 (5 bases). This CDR3 is built from 16 residues. Trimming pared 5 bases from V and 8 bases from J, leaving 19 bases between. CDR1 is SGHTA, CDR2 FQGNSA, per germline. DNA of the CDR3: TGTGCCAGCAGCCTTTTTTCAGGGCGACGAGATTCACCCCTCCACTTT. Encoded protein: CASSLFSGRRDSPLHF.

This clone is termed large (0.1 to 1%). CDR3 amino acids: CASSQDSGGADTQYF. The CDR3 DNA follows: TGTGCCAGCAGCCAAGATAGCGGGGGGGCAGATACGCAGTATTTT. The chain has TRBV4-2 and TRBJ2-3, with 11 bases that match TRBD2. V was pared by 0 bases and J by 4 bases, with 0 bases of the junction left unmatched. The CDR3 runs to 15 residues. Germline loops: CDR1 LGHNA, CDR2 YNFKEQ.

The chain employs TRBV19 and TRBJ2-6; D ambiguous. CDR1 is LNHDA and CDR2 is SQIVND in the germline V gene (reference sequence). This CDR3 is 14 amino acids long. V was shortened by 7 bases and J by 0 bases, with 7 bases between the two germline ends. The CDR3 spells CASTPDSGANVLTF. CDR3 coding DNA: TGTGCCAGTACCCCAGACTCTGGGGCCAACGTCCTGACTTTC.

This clone was detected only a few times. This sequence joins TRBV27 and TRBJ2-3; D may be TRBD2 (5 bases). Trimming shortened V by 2 bases and J by 1 base, and 10 bases separated the two germline ends. The length of the CDR3 is 15 residues. Germline V gene data show CDR1 as MNHEY and CDR2 as SMNVEV (reference sequence). The CDR3 DNA sequence: TGTGCCAGCAGTTTAGGGAGACGGGGCACAGATACGCAGTATTTT. Translation gives CASSLGRRGTDTQYF.

This clone was counted once. The chain employs TRBV12-5 and TRBJ2-1; 11 bases are a match to TRBD2. The V and J ends lost 0 bases and 2 bases, in that order; junction bases with no gene match: 15. The CDR3 is made up of 21 amino acids. Germline assignment: CDR1 LGHNT and CDR2 FRNRAP. This CDR3 reads CASGLVSVWVAGGRPYNEQFF. Written as DNA, the CDR3 is TGTGCTAGTGGTTTGGTATCTGTTTGGGTAGCGGGGGGGAGACCCTACAATGAGCAGTTCTTC.

The chain joins TRBV5-6 to TRBJ1-1; 7 bases fit TRBD1. With 6 bases clipped from V and 5 bases from J, the junction kept 10 bases outside the gene matches. In germline, CDR1 is SGHDT, CDR2 YYEEEE. The CDR3 sequence is 14 residues long. The CDR3 DNA reads as TGTGCCAGCACCTCTAGGGGGCAGTTGACTGAAGCTTTCTTT. It yields the protein CASTSRGQLTEAFF.

V gene TRBV19 combines with J gene TRBJ2-1, with TRBD1 matching over 7 bases. Germline V lookup: CDR1 LNHDA, CDR2 SQIVND (reference sequence). The CDR3 sequence is 17 residues long. The V gene end was trimmed by 0 bases and the J gene end by 2 bases; junction bases not matched to a gene: 7. In DNA form, the CDR3 reads TGTGCCAGTAGTATAGACCATACCGGGACAGCCTACAATGAGCAGTTCTTC. Its protein product is CASSIDHTGTAYNEQFF.

The table lists this clone with a few counts. Here the CDR3 reads CASSQPGTSGNEQFF. CDR3 nucleotide sequence: TGCGCCAGCAGCCAACCCGGGACTAGCGGAAATGAGCAGTTCTTC. The J gene is TRBJ2-1, the V gene TRBV5-1; 11 bases align to TRBD2. The CDR3 consists of 15 residues. V gave up 4 bases and J gave up 7 bases; unmatched junction bases: 7. Germline loops: CDR1 SGHRS, CDR2 YFSETQ.

Worth noting for this clone: This CDR3 is also generated by other DNA sequences in the sample. This CDR3 is CASSLMRGTDTQYF. CDR3 coding DNA: TGTGCCAGCAGCTTAATGAGGGGGACAGATACGCAGTATTTT. The chain combines TRBV7-2 with TRBJ2-3; D is perhaps TRBD1 (6 bases). The germline V gene has CDR1 SGHTA and CDR2 FQGNSA. V dropped 2 bases and J dropped 3 bases, with 9 bases sitting between them. This CDR3 contains 14 residues.

V usage is TRBV18 and J usage is TRBJ2-5; TRBD2 matches at 9 bases. The CDR3 is 15 residues long. Per germline, CDR1 KGHSH and CDR2 LQKENI. V was clipped by 3 bases and J by 5 bases; unmatched bases: 7. CDR3 nucleotide sequence: TGTGCCAGCTCACCGATAGCGGGGGCCCGGGAGACCCAGTACTTC. Translation: CASSPIAGARETQYF. Full variable domain (remainder filled in from reference TRBV18 and TRBJ2-5): NAGVMQNPRHLVRRRGQEARLRCSPMKGHSHVYWYRQLPEEGLKFMVYLQKENIIDESGMPKERFSAEFPKEGPSILRIQQVVRGDSAAYFCASSPIAGARETQYFGPGTRLLVL.

This chain uses TRBV19 with TRBJ1-5, with 9 bases that match TRBD1. V gave up 3 bases and J gave up 6 bases; unmatched junction bases: 6. The CDR3 is made up of 15 amino acids. Germline assignment: CDR1 LNHDA and CDR2 SQIVND (reference sequence). The CDR3 bases are TGTGCCAGTAGTATGCAACAGGGGGCGGTTCAGCCCCAGCATTTT. This encodes CASSMQQGAVQPQHF.